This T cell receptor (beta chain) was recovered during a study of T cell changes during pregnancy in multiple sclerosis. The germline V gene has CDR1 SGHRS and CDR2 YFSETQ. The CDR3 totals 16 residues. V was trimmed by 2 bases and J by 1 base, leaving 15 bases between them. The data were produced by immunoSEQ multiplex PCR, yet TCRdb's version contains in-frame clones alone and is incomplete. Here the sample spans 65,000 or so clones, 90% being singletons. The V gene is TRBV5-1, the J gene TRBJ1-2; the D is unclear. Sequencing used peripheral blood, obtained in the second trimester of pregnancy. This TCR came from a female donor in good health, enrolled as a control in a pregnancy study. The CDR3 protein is CASSLAGEILNYGYTF. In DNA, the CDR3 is TGCGCCAGCAGCTTAGCGGGAGAGATTCTTAACTATGGCTACACCTTC.